The sequence of this TCR beta chain was determined in a study of blood T cells in healthy people across ages. Regarding this clonotype: Its cognate antigen is unknown.

Study results and caveats: Aged donors had fewer naive CD4+ cells and lower diversity than long-lived donors.

A second PCR of 7 to 11 cycles used a sample-barcoded 5' primer and a J-beta primer mix. CDR3-containing paired-end reads numbered at least 2.5 million in each sample. From the 5' RACE reads, TCRdb called clonotypes with MiXCR, one entry per CDR3 protein. Of some 880,000 distinct CDR3 sequences detected, roughly 40% appear once; the ten largest clones hold 10% to 15%. What was sequenced was blood. This sequence was found in a man younger than 35 in good health.

As DNA, the CDR3 is TGTGCCGTAGGGACCACGGAGTGGTATGGCTACACCTTC. Encoded protein: CAVGTTEWYGYTF. The chain uses TRBV6-6 and TRBJ1-2, with D maybe TRBD1 (5 bases). CDR3 length equals 13 residues. V was trimmed by 11 bases and J by 5 bases, leaving 18 bases between them. Germline CDR1 is MNHNY and CDR2 is SVGAGI (reference sequence).